The 18 T cell receptor beta chains in this list originate from one sample, sequenced in a study of persistence of HIV-infected CD4 T cells (dated by TCRdb to 2018 to 2020). The immunoSEQ hsTCRB assay version 4, run in survey mode, was used to sequence TCRbeta repertoires from genomic DNA. TCRdb holds this immuneACCESS table with in-frame rearrangements only. Some clones are missing; in checked studies, unresolved V genes explain under half, and the rest has no known cause. The sample profile shows 37,000 or so clones; around 80% of them were found once. The top ten clonotypes cover around 1.5% of the sample. Their recognized antigens are unknown. The label giving this sample's treatment or condition can be read as: suppressive antiretroviral therapy. Lysates of CMV-infected fibroblasts at 10 ug/mL were used to stimulate the cells. Memory CD4+ T cells that did not respond, being CD40L-negative, CD69-negative and CD45RO-high, were sorted as memory populations depleted of antigen-responding cells.

The source was CD4+ T cells sorted from PBMCs after roughly 18-hour stimulation, collected from a patient who received antiretroviral therapy. The cell subset or site label, read with the paper, signifies: CD40L-CD69- CD45RO-high memory CD4 T cells not responding to CMV lysate. Every receptor here comes from an adult man with HIV who was CMV-seropositive.

The chain's CDR3 is CASSQDILAGAWGNIQYF. CDR3 bases: TGCGCCAGCAGCCAAGATATACTAGCGGGGGCATGGGGAAACATTCAGTACTTC. The chain combines TRBV4-1 with TRBJ2-4; 11 positions agree with TRBD2. Trimming at V came to 0 bases and at J to 6 bases, leaving 10 bases not matched to a gene. Germline CDR1 MGHRA, CDR2 YSYEKL. The CDR3 extends over 18 amino acids.

The chain is built from TRBV4-1 and TRBJ1-1; D is undetermined. CDR1 is MGHRA, CDR2 YSYEKL, per germline. The V end was cut by 0 bases, the J end by 11 bases, with 16 bases between. The length of the CDR3 is 14 residues. This CDR3 is CASSQDDAKGSAFF. The DNA for the CDR3 is TGCGCCAGCAGCCAAGATGACGCAAAAGGATCGGCTTTCTTT.

This sequence joins TRBV6-4 and TRBJ2-2; no definite D call. The germline V and J ends were trimmed by 8 bases and 3 bases, with 13 bases remaining between them. CDR1 MRHNA and CDR2 SNTAGT come from the germline V gene. This CDR3 has 14 amino acids. CDR3 bases: TGTGCCAGCTCGGCCGTACCTCACACCGGGGAGCTGTTTTTT. It encodes CASSAVPHTGELFF.

The chain has TRBV3-1 (or the pseudogene TRBV3-2) and TRBJ1-1; unclear D gene. Germline CDR1 is LGHDT and CDR2 is YNNKEL (reference sequence). The CDR3 length is 13 residues. V shed 0 bases and J shed 7 bases, with 9 bases lying between them. This chain's CDR3 is CASSQDVGNEAFF. CDR3 nucleotides: TGTGCCAGCAGCCAAGATGTGGGGAATGAAGCTTTCTTT.

The chain has TRBV24-1 and TRBJ2-1; no clear D. Germline V CDR1 and CDR2: KGHDR, SFDVKD. The ends were cut back, 4 bases at V and 7 bases at J, with 7 bases in the middle. This CDR3 has 12 amino acids. This CDR3 is CATSETRNEQFF. In nucleotides, the CDR3 is TGTGCCACCAGTGAAACCAGGAATGAGCAGTTCTTC.

V usage is TRBV7-3 and J usage is TRBJ2-7; 8 bases are a match to TRBD1. The CDR3 runs to 13 residues. V lost 5 bases and J lost 5; bases outside the gene matches: 5. Germline assignment: CDR1 SGHTA and CDR2 FQGTGA. The CDR3 coding sequence is TGTGCCAGCAGCCCCTCCAGGGGGCACGAGCAGTACTTC. Translated: CASSPSRGHEQYF.

This clone was counted only a few times. The chain carries TRBV7-8 and TRBJ1-1; TRBD1 matches 7 bases. Trimming cost V 1 base and J 5 bases; bases outside gene matches: 7. This CDR3 has 15 amino acids. Looked up from germline, CDR1 is SGHVS and CDR2 is FQNEAQ. The CDR3: CASSLGVQGGTEAFF. The CDR3 nucleotides read TGTGCCAGCAGCTTAGGTGTGCAGGGGGGGACTGAAGCTTTCTTT.

The chain has TRBV19 and TRBJ1-1; D is unresolved. Germline V lookup: CDR1 LNHDA, CDR2 SQIVND (reference sequence). The CDR3 is 15 amino acids. With 7 bases removed from V and 5 bases from J, the gap between germline ends came to 20 bases. The chain's CDR3 is CASTMPNGARTEAFF. CDR3 DNA: TGTGCCAGTACCATGCCGAACGGCGCCCGGACTGAAGCTTTCTTT.

The DNA of the CDR3 is TGTGCCAGCAGTTTATATCACGATGGGCACCTCAGCGGGTTAGGGAGCTCTGGAAACACCATATATTTT. This encodes CASSLYHDGHLSGLGSSGNTIYF. This chain connects TRBV28 to TRBJ1-3; D not certain. The germline V and J ends were trimmed by 1 base and 0 bases, with 31 bases remaining between them. Germline V gene data show CDR1 as MDHEN and CDR2 as SYDVKM. The CDR3 spans 23 residues.

This clone was counted a single time. The rearrangement uses TRBV19 and TRBJ1-6, with D possibly matching TRBD1 (5 bases). This CDR3 has 15 residues. The V and J ends lost 5 bases and 8 bases respectively, with 16 bases between them. Germline CDR1 and CDR2: LNHDA and SQIVND (reference sequence). The chain's CDR3 is CASSLGLGDYSPLHF. In nucleotides, the CDR3 is TGTGCCAGTAGTCTGGGGCTAGGGGATTATTCACCCCTCCACTTT.

V and J are TRBV19 and TRBJ1-3, with D possibly being TRBD1 (5 bases). Deletions cut 5 bases from V and 4 bases from J, with 33 bases between. CDR1 is LNHDA, CDR2 SQIVND, per germline (reference sequence). CDR3 length equals 21 residues. The CDR3 DNA is TGTGCCAGTAGTTCCTTCCGTCAGTCCGGGGCAGCAACAAGCTGGGGAAACACCATATATTTT. This gives the protein CASSSFRQSGAATSWGNTIYF.

This clone turned up a few times. The CDR3 loop is CASSKQGTGANVLTF. In nucleotides, the CDR3 is TGTGCCAGCAGCAAACAGGGGACTGGGGCCAACGTCCTGACTTTC. This rearrangement joins TRBV7-3 to TRBJ2-6; 7 nucleotides line up with TRBD1. Germline CDR1 and CDR2: SGHTA and FQGTGA. This CDR3 spans 15 amino acids. V shed 5 bases and J 2 bases; nucleotides not matched to a gene: 3.

The rearrangement joins TRBV5-1 to TRBJ2-7; D possibly corresponds to TRBD1 (5 bases). Per the germline V gene, CDR1 is SGHRS and CDR2 is YFSETQ. V dropped 5 bases and J dropped 4 bases, with 13 bases sitting between them. This CDR3 is built from 13 residues. Here the CDR3 DNA reads TGCGCCAGCAGAGAGACAGCTTCTTACGAGCAGTACTTC. Amino acid sequence: CASRETASYEQYF.

This clone was detected a few times. The chain employs TRBV5-1 and TRBJ2-2; TRBD1 or TRBD2 may be the D gene (6 bases each). The V gene lost 0 bases and the J gene lost 5 bases, with 11 bases spanning the gap. The CDR3 sequence is 15 residues long. Germline V gene data show CDR1 as SGHRS and CDR2 as YFSETQ. This CDR3 reads CASSLAGGGTGELFF. CDR3 DNA sequence: TGCGCCAGCAGCTTGGCCGGAGGGGGGACCGGGGAGCTGTTTTTT. The variable domain in full, completed from reference TRBV5-1 and TRBJ2-2, reads KAGVTQTPRYLIKTRGQQVTLSCSPISGHRSVSWYQQTPGQGLQFLFEYFSETQRNKGNFPGRFSGRQFSNSRSEMNVSTLELGDSALYLCASSLAGGGTGELFFGEGSRLTVL.

V gene TRBV5-1 combines with J gene TRBJ2-3; 7 bases align to TRBD1. The CDR3 covers 16 residues. Germline-derived CDR1 and CDR2 are SGHRS and YFSETQ. V lost 3 bases, J lost 5 bases, and 12 bases stayed unmatched. CDR3 coding DNA: TGCGCCAGCAGCTCCCCCCCTAAGGGGGCGGTAGATACGCAGTATTTT. Its protein is CASSSPPKGAVDTQYF.

This chain connects TRBV6-5 to TRBJ1-5; a weak D match, TRBD1 (6 bases). The CDR3 covers 14 residues. CDR1 is MNHEY and CDR2 is SVGAGI in the germline V gene. The germline V and J ends were trimmed by 4 bases and 4 bases, with 11 bases remaining between them. CDR3 bases: TGTGCCAGCAGTTTACATACAGGGAATCAGCCCCAGCATTTT. It codes for CASSLHTGNQPQHF.

The chain is built from TRBV3-1 (or the pseudogene TRBV3-2) and TRBJ2-1; tentatively, D is TRBD1 (6 bases). V dropped 4 bases and J dropped 3 bases, with 7 bases sitting between them. CDR1 and CDR2 (germline): LGHDT, YNNKEL (reference sequence). CDR3 length: 13 amino acids. The CDR3 DNA sequence: TGTGCCAGCAGCCCGACAGGCTACAATGAGCAGTTCTTC. Amino acid sequence: CASSPTGYNEQFF.

The chain couples TRBV7-9 to TRBJ1-1, with a possible D match to TRBD1 (5 bases). The length of the CDR3 is 13 residues. The V end lost 3 bases, the J end lost 10 bases, and 15 bases lay between the germline ends. CDR1 is SEHNR, CDR2 FQNEAQ, per germline (reference sequence). This CDR3 is CASSFDLDSSAFF. The CDR3 region has the DNA TGTGCCAGCAGCTTTGATCTCGACAGTTCAGCTTTCTTT.